Shown below are 5 T cell receptor beta chains from a single sample sequenced in a study of blood T cell repertoires in COVID-19. Repertoires were generated with immunoSEQ multiplex PCR, while TCRdb's copy carries only in-frame clones and drops some. Among about 220,000 clones listed, 80% to 90% were seen once. Sequenced sample: peripheral blood. These TCRs come from a man aged 35-49 years who had recovered from COVID-19.

This chain links TRBV6-1 with TRBJ2-1; TRBD2 matches at 10 bases. The CDR3 contains 16 residues. V was pared by 2 bases and J by 8 bases, with 9 bases of the junction left unmatched. CDR1 and CDR2 (germline): MNHNS, SASEGT. The CDR3 DNA reads as TGTGCCAGCAGTGAAAACGGGCTAGCGGGGGTGCATGAGCAGTTCTTC. Translating it yields CASSENGLAGVHEQFF.

The CDR3, as DNA: TGCGCCAGCGACCGTGGCCCAGGGGAGGGGGCCCTCCACTTT. It encodes CASDRGPGEGALHF. The chain employs TRBV5-1 and TRBJ1-6; perhaps TRBD1 as D (6 bases). This CDR3 spans 14 amino acids. The germline gives CDR1 SGHRS, CDR2 YFSETQ. Trimming pared 7 bases from V and 14 bases from J, leaving 22 bases between. The full variable domain, completed using reference TRBV5-1 and TRBJ1-6, is KAGVTQTPRYLIKTRGQQVTLSCSPISGHRSVSWYQQTPGQGLQFLFEYFSETQRNKGNFPGRFSGRQFSNSRSEMNVSTLELGDSALYLCASDRGPGEGALHFGNGTRLTVT.

This chain links TRBV7-8 with TRBJ1-5, with 9 bases fitting TRBD1. Germline lookup yields CDR1 SGHVS and CDR2 FQNEAQ. V gave up 1 base and J gave up 6 bases; unmatched junction bases: 4. The CDR3 runs 15 residues. CDR3 region: CASSLGTGASQPQHF. CDR3 nucleotides: TGTGCCAGCAGCTTAGGGACAGGGGCATCTCAGCCCCAGCATTTT.

This clone was seen more than once but under ten times. This sequence joins TRBV18 and TRBJ1-4; 8 bases agree with TRBD1. The CDR3 length is 16 residues. Germline CDR1 KGHSH, CDR2 LQKENI. The trim removed 3 bases at V and 4 bases at J, leaving 7 bases unmatched. The CDR3 DNA reads as TGTGCCAGCTCACCGAACCCGGGACAGGATAATGAAAAACTGTTTTTT. Translating gives CASSPNPGQDNEKLFF.

The genes are TRBV9 and TRBJ2-5; 11 bases fit TRBD1. The CDR3 covers 17 residues. The V and J ends lost 3 bases and 5 bases, in that order; junction bases with no gene match: 12. Per the germline V gene, CDR1 is SGDLS and CDR2 is YYNGEE. The CDR3 DNA sequence: TGTGCCAGCAGCGCCCGTAGTGGGACAGGGGGATTCGAGACCCAGTACTTC. Its protein is CASSARSGTGGFETQYF.